Presented here are 5 T cell receptor beta chains from one specimen sequenced in a study of OX40 agonist ivuxolimab in advanced cancers. TCRdb's copy holds only in-frame clones and misses some; the assay was immunoSEQ multiplex PCR. The table records tens of thousands of clones, around 86% of them present only once. Source: CD4+ or CD8+ T cells sorted from blood, taken in a trial of the OX40 agonist ivuxolimab. The origin of the receptors is an adult with an advanced solid tumor such as melanoma, head and neck, liver or kidney cancer.

The chain carries TRBV11-2 and TRBJ1-1; weak D call: TRBD1 (6 bases). This CDR3 is 13 amino acids long. Trimming took off 5 bases at V and 5 bases at J, with 12 bases between the two ends. Germline V gene sequence: CDR1 SGHAT, CDR2 FQNNGV. CDR3 amino acids: CASSLAGATEAFF. The CDR3 bases are TGTGCCAGCAGCCTAGCAGGGGCAACTGAAGCTTTCTTT.

The chain joins TRBV5-4 to TRBJ1-2, with D unresolved. The CDR3 has 14 amino acids. Germline assignment: CDR1 SGHNT and CDR2 YYREEE (reference sequence). Trimming stripped 0 bases from V and 4 bases from J, with 10 bases between. The CDR3 nucleotides are TGTGCCAGCAGCTTGGCGGGGATGCCCTATGGCTACACCTTC. Translating gives CASSLAGMPYGYTF.

The genes are TRBV5-1 and TRBJ1-1, with no clear D. Germline loops: CDR1 SGHRS, CDR2 YFSETQ. Trimming took 5 bases from V and 5 from J, leaving 16 bases between them. The CDR3 extends over 14 amino acids. The CDR3 region is CASSQDYGLTEAFF. In DNA, the CDR3 is TGCGCCAGCAGTCAAGACTACGGGTTGACTGAAGCTTTCTTT.

The rearrangement links TRBV25-1 to TRBJ1-3, with a possible D match to TRBD1 (6 bases). There are 14 residues in the CDR3. Germline loops: CDR1 MGHDK, CDR2 SYGVNS. V lost 3 bases to trimming and J lost 8 bases, with 14 bases between them. In nucleotides, the CDR3 is TGTGCCAGCAGTGATGTAGGCAGGGGTGACACCATATATTTT. Translation gives CASSDVGRGDTIYF.

This clone was detected only a few times. The chain joins TRBV11-2 to TRBJ1-1; 9 bases match TRBD1. Trimming removed 1 base from V and 8 bases from J; junction bases left unmatched: 2. Germline V gene sequence: CDR1 SGHAT, CDR2 FQNNGV. The CDR3 has 13 amino acids. CDR3 sequence reads: CASSLGGQGEAFF. The CDR3 region has the DNA TGTGCCAGCAGCTTAGGGGGACAGGGCGAAGCTTTCTTT.